The 17 T cell receptor beta chains listed next were all sequenced from one sample in a study of identical twins. TCRdb analysed the 5' RACE reads with MiXCR anew, one entry per CDR3 protein. The table lists 1.5 million to 2 million distinct CDR3 sequences, 25% to 35% of them singletons, with approximately 0.29% in the top ten. Sequences were obtained from cord blood. Source of these receptors: a newborn girl in good health.

The V gene is TRBV9, the J gene TRBJ2-1; 8 bases align to TRBD2. TRBJ2-7 explains the end of the DNA better; the J call may be wrong. This CDR3 has 14 residues. Germline V gives CDR1 SGDLS, CDR2 YYNGEE. Here the CDR3 DNA reads TGTGCCAGCAGCGTAACTAGCGGACGCAATGAGCAGTACTTC. Translated: CASSVTSGRNEQYF.

V is TRBV28 and J is TRBJ1-2; D remains ambiguous. The CDR3 totals 13 residues. V was shortened by 5 bases and J by 5 bases, with 12 bases between the two germline ends. Germline CDR1 reads MDHEN; CDR2 reads SYDVKM. The CDR3 coding sequence is TGTGCCAGCAGTCGGACCGTCTTGTATGGCTACACCTTC. Translated, it gives CASSRTVLYGYTF.

This clonotype has just a few counts. J is TRBJ2-7 and V is TRBV3-1; either TRBD1 or TRBD2 may fit D (5 bases each). Per the germline V gene, CDR1 is LGHDT and CDR2 is YNNKEL (reference sequence). Trimming left V 3 bases short and J 5 bases short, with 14 bases between. The CDR3 covers 14 residues. The CDR3 region is CASSHPQGVNEQYF. CDR3 sequence (DNA): TGTGCCAGCAGCCATCCTCAGGGAGTCAACGAGCAGTACTTC.

This clonotype showed up many times. The V gene is TRBV28, the J gene TRBJ2-5; tentatively, D is TRBD2 (6 bases). Germline values: CDR1 MDHEN, CDR2 SYDVKM. The CDR3 sequence is 14 residues long. With 6 bases removed from V and 1 base from J, the gap between germline ends came to 12 bases. In DNA, the CDR3 is TGTGCCAGCAGCTTAGGCGGGGCCCAAGAGACCCAGTACTTC. Its protein is CASSLGGAQETQYF.

The chain links TRBV5-1 to TRBJ1-1; TRBD1 might be the D (5 bases). The CDR3 sequence is 12 residues long. Germline V CDR1 and CDR2: SGHRS, YFSETQ. The DNA of the CDR3 is TGCGCGTCATCGGGGGAAACCCCTGAAGCTTTCTTT. Amino acids: CASSGETPEAFF.

About this clonotype itself: The missing conserved phenylalanine or tryptophan at the end of this CDR3 makes a read error likely. The J gene is TRBJ2-1, the V gene TRBV20-1; D perhaps matches TRBD2 (6 bases). Germline V gives CDR1 DFQATT, CDR2 SNEGSKA (reference sequence). The CDR3 is 15 amino acids. V lost 5 bases, J lost 0 bases, and 14 bases lay in between. CDR3 DNA: TGCAGTGCTGTCCCGGGGGACGGCTCCTACAATGAGCAGTTCATC. It yields the protein CSAVPGDGSYNEQFI.

This clonotype was counted only a few times. This chain links TRBV20-1 with TRBJ1-5; D might be TRBD1 (5 bases). Deletions cut 6 bases from V and 9 bases from J, with 15 bases between. Germline V gene sequence: CDR1 DFQATT, CDR2 SNEGSKA (reference sequence). The CDR3 loop spans 12 amino acids. The CDR3 region is CSARSGGSPQHF. In nucleotides, the CDR3 is TGCAGTGCCCGGTCCGGGGGGTCGCCCCAGCATTTT.

A remark on this clonotype: A much larger clone differs from this one at a single base, so this may be a read error. V usage is TRBV28 and J usage is TRBJ2-5; D could derive from TRBD1 or TRBD2 (5 bases each). The J call is uncertain, as TRBJ2-7 better fits the DNA end. The CDR3 extends over 15 amino acids. Germline V lookup: CDR1 MDHEN, CDR2 SYDVKM. The CDR3, as DNA: TGTGCCAGCAGCTGGGGGTTTCGCCGCTCCTGCGAGCAGTACTTC. Amino acid sequence: CASSWGFRRSCEQYF.

The rearrangement uses TRBV4-1 and TRBJ1-4; 7 bases are shared with TRBD1. V dropped 6 bases and J dropped 1; count of bases not matched to a gene: 5. The CDR3 has 15 amino acids. In germline, CDR1 is MGHRA, CDR2 YSYEKL. The CDR3 here is CASRNNRGTNEKLFF. The CDR3 coding sequence is TGCGCCAGCAGAAACAACAGGGGAACTAATGAAAAACTGTTTTTT.

The chain recombines TRBV6-1 with TRBJ1-5; D is unclear. This CDR3 spans 13 amino acids. V gave up 2 bases and J gave up 6 bases, with 8 bases separating them. Germline loops: CDR1 MNHNS, CDR2 SASEGT. As DNA, the CDR3 is TGTGCCAGCAGTGAAAATAAGGGTCAGCCCCAGCATTTT. Translating gives CASSENKGQPQHF.

In its sample, this clonotype was seen a few times. V gene TRBV12-3 or TRBV12-4 combines with J gene TRBJ1-1, with a possible D match to TRBD1 (6 bases). The germline V and J ends were trimmed by 8 bases and 4 bases, with 11 bases remaining between them. The CDR3 covers 12 residues. The CDR3: CASGGGGTEAFF. For the CDR3, the DNA is TGTGCCAGCGGAGGGGGGGGCACTGAAGCTTTCTTT.

The chain has TRBV10-1 and TRBJ2-1, with 8 bases aligning to TRBD1. The CDR3 consists of 15 residues. V lost 2 bases and J lost 3; bases outside the gene matches: 3. Germline CDR1 WNHNN, CDR2 SYGVQD (reference sequence). The DNA of the CDR3 is TGCGCCAGCAGTGAGGACAGGGGCTACTACAATGAGCAGTTCTTC. Translated, it gives CASSEDRGYYNEQFF.

The CDR3 nucleotides are TGTGCCAGCAAACTGCGGGAGTCCCAAGAGACCCAGTACTTC. Translating it yields CASKLRESQETQYF. The rearrangement links TRBV2 to TRBJ2-5; TRBD2 aligns across 7 bases. Trimming at V came to 7 bases and at J to 1 base, leaving 6 bases not matched to a gene. The CDR3 contains 14 residues. Germline V lookup: CDR1 SNHLY, CDR2 FYNNEI.

This clonotype was observed at least ten times. This chain connects TRBV2 to TRBJ2-7; TRBD2 is a possible D gene (5 bases). The CDR3 is 12 amino acids. The germline V and J ends were trimmed by 6 bases and 5 bases, with 11 bases remaining between them. Germline V gene sequence: CDR1 SNHLY, CDR2 FYNNEI. CDR3 coding DNA: TGTGCCAGCAGAATACCGGAGGACGAGCAGTACTTC. It is translated as CASRIPEDEQYF.

The chain carries TRBV5-6 and TRBJ2-2; D is possibly TRBD1 (5 bases). CDR1 is SGHDT, CDR2 YYEEEE, per germline. The CDR3 is 15 residues long. Trimming removed 5 bases at V and 0 bases at J, with 11 bases between. The CDR3 bases are TGTGCCAGCAGGGCAGGGTTCTCGAACACCGGGGAGCTGTTTTTT. Translation: CASRAGFSNTGELFF.

The chain has TRBV27 and TRBJ1-1; 12 bases match TRBD1. Trimming at V came to 0 bases and at J to 8 bases, leaving 4 bases not matched to a gene. Germline V lookup: CDR1 MNHEY, CDR2 SMNVEV (reference sequence). The CDR3 runs to 15 residues. The CDR3 DNA follows: TGTGCCAGCAGTTTATCTTCCGGGACAGGGGGCGAAGCTTTCTTT. As protein: CASSLSSGTGGEAFF.

This rearrangement joins TRBV5-5 to TRBJ2-1; 11 positions match TRBD1. This CDR3 spans 15 amino acids. Germline V gene lookup returns CDR1 SGHKS and CDR2 YYEKEE (reference sequence). The junction had 4 bases not matched to a gene; V was cut back by 1 base and J by 7 bases. The CDR3 here is CASSLIGTGGNEQFF. In DNA form, the CDR3 reads TGTGCCAGCAGCTTGATCGGGACAGGGGGAAATGAGCAGTTCTTC.